The rows below give T cell receptor beta chains drawn from one sample of a study of T cells in Graves' hyperthyroidism and ophthalmopathy. TCRdb reprocessed the multiplex PCR reads with MiXCR, giving one entry per CDR3 protein. The sample records around 660,000 distinct CDR3 sequences, 40% to 55% being singletons. The sequencing input was peripheral blood or thyroid tissue (not recorded which). The receptors derive from an adult man with Graves' disease, either hyperthyroidism or ophthalmopathy (not recorded which). CDR3s include the opening cysteine and the closing phenylalanine or tryptophan.

v_gene,CDR3aa
TRBV29-1,CSVEGPRDRESYGYTF
TRBV12-3/TRBV12-4,CASSLRTERYGYTF
TRBV11-2,CASRPAGSNGETQYF
TRBV7-8,CASSQQTGNYEQYF
TRBV2,CASSEGTGIGEAFF
TRBV9,CASSVLDRGYEQYF
TRBV9,CASSPSVGGGLQETQYF
TRBV7-9,CASSLTADSPLHF
TRBV7-9,CASSLTGRGAFF
TRBV25-1,CASFGWGIGYGYTF
TRBV7-2,CASSQEALAGGETQYF
TRBV29-1,CSVVTGSSAYEQYF
TRBV20-1,CSARDTGQKNTEAFF
TRBV2,CASRHRGHSEKLFF
TRBV20-1,CSAGDRVNEKLFF
TRBV12-3/TRBV12-4,CASSPRRYGYTF
TRBV6-5,CASSYSPGRDEQFF
TRBV10-3,CAISDTGTVSGYTF
TRBV2,CASSEDTGYNQPQHF
TRBV7-8,CASSYSGTVNTGELFF
TRBV7-6,CASSVRANVLTF
TRBV5-1,CASSLVDGQLEETQYF
TRBV6-5,CASSTRTPGGSYEQYF
TRBV6-2/TRBV6-3,CASSYVTPDTGELFF
TRBV28,CATGTTEAFF
TRBV9,CASSVGSTGNTIYF
TRBV7-9,CASSHDGVYGYTF
TRBV11-1,CASSFRDRGVTYEQYF
TRBV3-1,CASSQVGSRIVGYGYTF
TRBV10-2,CASSESGQTQYF
TRBV5-1,CASSLGPVTGELFF
TRBV7-2,CASSSTNVAGDTEAFF
TRBV24-1,CATSDFGGKQETQYF
TRBV20-1,CSARFWGLAEQETQYF
TRBV20-1,CSARQDGRNYEQYF
TRBV9,CASSVGGRDAGNTIYF
TRBV29-1,CSVVLAGTGELFF
TRBV24-1,CATSDLRQGADEQYF
TRBV20-1,CSARDNRRLNEQYF
TRBV20-1,CSAPLLLGRSHGYTF
TRBV7-9,CASSLLGIKETQYF
TRBV25-1,CASVGTGGAYTEAFF
TRBV5-1,CASSLEGWRSPLHF
TRBV29-1,CSVRQGEGYTF
TRBV7-9,CASSFRDRGDF
TRBV29-1,CSATGQNGYTF
TRBV7-9,CASSTIRGLAGGSGEETQYF
TRBV7-2,CASSLTSGGVLSYEQYF
TRBV19,CASSMSGTTEAFF
TRBV7-9,CASSHSDRRYQETQYF
TRBV24-1,CATSDETGFNQPQHF
TRBV29-1,CSVVSAFF
TRBV20-1,CSAREAPDRGRAETQYF
TRBV2,CASRSGLGNSPLHF
TRBV29-1,CSVGSGNSPLHF
TRBV24-1,CATSDFRGQPQYF
TRBV29-1,CSDRKVVETQYF
TRBV25-1,CASRLGQAGEQYF
TRBV7-9,CASRKLSGGRSMNTEAFF